These 27 T cell receptor beta chains were sequenced from one sample in a study of blood T cell repertoires in COVID-19. The table came from immunoSEQ multiplex PCR; TCRdb's copy has only in-frame clones and leaves some out. This sample has 85,000 to 130,000 clones, with roughly nine tenths found just once. The sequenced sample consisted of peripheral blood. The receptor source for this set is a human donor in a cohort sampled during active COVID-19.

This clone was seen more than once but under ten times. The rearrangement joins TRBV5-4 to TRBJ1-1; D is perhaps TRBD1 (5 bases). This CDR3 has 13 residues. V shed 4 bases and J shed 1 base, with 8 bases lying between them. Germline CDR1 reads SGHNT; CDR2 reads YYREEE (reference sequence). The CDR3 sequence: CASSRQGNTEAFF. The CDR3 bases are TGTGCCAGCAGCCGTCAGGGGAACACTGAAGCTTTCTTT.

This clone was seen once. The chain combines TRBV2 with TRBJ1-5, with D possibly being TRBD1 (6 bases). Trimming took 5 bases from V and 5 from J, leaving 13 bases between them. CDR1 is SNHLY, CDR2 FYNNEI, per germline. CDR3 size: 14 residues. CDR3 loop: CASSYREGDQPQHF. The CDR3 bases are TGTGCCAGCAGTTACAGGGAGGGCGATCAGCCCCAGCATTTT.

The V gene is TRBV5-5, the J gene TRBJ2-3; 8 nucleotides agree with TRBD1. CDR1 and CDR2 (germline): SGHKS, YYEKEE (reference sequence). With V trimmed by 4 bases and J by 2 bases, 3 bases remained unmatched. There are 14 residues in the CDR3. The CDR3 spells CASSLQGVTDTQYF. The CDR3 DNA reads TGTGCCAGCAGCCTACAGGGGGTCACAGATACGCAGTATTTT. Filled out from reference TRBV5-5 and TRBJ2-3, the complete variable domain reads DAGVTQSPTHLIKTRGQQVTLRCSPISGHKSVSWYQQVLGQGPQFIFQYYEKEERGRGNFPDRFSARQFPNYSSELNVNALLLGDSALYLCASSLQGVTDTQYFGPGTRLTVL.

This chain links TRBV5-4 with TRBJ2-1, with 9 bases aligning to TRBD2. CDR1 SGHNT and CDR2 YYREEE come from the germline V gene (reference sequence). The CDR3 consists of 14 residues. Losses at the gene ends were 3 bases for V and 6 bases for J; bases not matched to a gene: 4. In DNA, the CDR3 is TGTGCCAGCAGCTCGGCGGGGGGGGCCAATGAGCAGTTCTTC. Translating gives CASSSAGGANEQFF. The variable domain in full, with the rest retrieved from reference TRBV5-4 and TRBJ2-1, is ETGVTQSPTHLIKTRGQQVTLRCSSQSGHNTVSWYQQALGQGPQFIFQYYREEENGRGNFPPRFSGLQFPNYSSELNVNALELDDSALYLCASSSAGGANEQFFGPGTRLTVL.

This clone turned up a few times. The V call is TRBV10-3, the J call TRBJ1-3; D is ambiguous. The CDR3 consists of 15 residues. Germline CDR1 is ENHRY and CDR2 is SYGVKD. V gave up 3 bases and J gave up 1 base, with 10 bases separating them. CDR3 DNA: TGTGCCATCAGTGAAACGGGGTTATCTGGAAACACCATATATTTT. This translates into CAISETGLSGNTIYF.

This clone was detected once. The V call is TRBV19, the J call TRBJ1-1, with 8 bases aligning to TRBD1. CDR1 is LNHDA, CDR2 SQIVND, per germline (reference sequence). Trimming cost V 6 bases and J 1 base; bases outside gene matches: 13. The CDR3 sequence is 17 residues long. The CDR3, as DNA: TGTGCCAGTAGACCAGGGGGCGCCCGATTGGGGAACACTGAAGCTTTCTTT. Protein: CASRPGGARLGNTEAFF.

This chain connects TRBV6-1 to TRBJ2-7; 8 bases line up with TRBD1. The junction had 3 bases not matched to a gene; V was cut back by 2 bases and J by 3 bases. This CDR3 has 14 residues. Germline CDR1 reads MNHNS; CDR2 reads SASEGT. The DNA of the CDR3 is TGTGCCAGCAGTGAATACAGGGGGAACTACGAGCAGTACTTC. Protein: CASSEYRGNYEQYF.

The V gene is TRBV5-6, the J gene TRBJ1-5; 7 nucleotides match TRBD1. V shed 5 bases, J shed 6 bases, and the junction held 5 bases outside the gene matches. Germline loops: CDR1 SGHDT, CDR2 YYEEEE. The CDR3 runs 13 residues. CDR3 in amino acids: CASSKEGAQPQHF. The CDR3 coding sequence is TGTGCCAGCAGTAAAGAGGGGGCTCAGCCCCAGCATTTT.

This clone occurred once. The J gene is TRBJ2-7, the V gene TRBV3-1 (or the pseudogene TRBV3-2); a possible D gene is TRBD1 (6 bases). Trimming took 1 base from V and 5 from J, leaving 15 bases between them. Germline CDR1 reads LGHDT; CDR2 reads YNNKEL (reference sequence). The CDR3 is 15 residues long. The CDR3 here is CASSQASAGGHEQYF. DNA of the CDR3: TGTGCCAGCAGCCAAGCTTCAGCTGGGGGCCACGAGCAGTACTTC.

The genes are TRBV27 and TRBJ2-7, with 10 bases lining up with TRBD1. CDR1 is MNHEY and CDR2 is SMNVEV in the germline V gene (reference sequence). The CDR3 spans 14 residues. The trim removed 8 bases at V and 4 bases at J, leaving 8 bases unmatched. CDR3 nucleotide sequence: TGTGCCAGCGCCTCCCCGGGACAGGGGTACGAGCAGTACTTC. It translates to CASASPGQGYEQYF.

The genes are TRBV19 and TRBJ1-1, with D uncertain. The CDR3 is 11 residues long. In germline, CDR1 is LNHDA, CDR2 SQIVND (reference sequence). V gave up 8 bases and J gave up 4 bases, with 8 bases separating them. The CDR3 coding sequence is TGTGCCAGTTCTAGTATCACTGAAGCTTTCTTT. Translated: CASSSITEAFF. Together with reference TRBV19 and TRBJ1-1, the CDR3 gives the full variable domain: DGGITQSPKYLFRKEGQNVTLSCEQNLNHDAMYWYRQDPGQGLRLIYYSQIVNDFQKGDIAEGYSVSREKKESFPLTVTSAQKNPTAFYLCASSSITEAFFGQGTRLTVV.

The CDR3 here is CASSWDRASYEQYF. The CDR3 nucleotides read TGCGCCAGCAGCTGGGACAGGGCGTCCTACGAGCAGTACTTC. This chain joins TRBV5-1 and TRBJ2-7; 9 bases agree with TRBD1. CDR1 is SGHRS, CDR2 YFSETQ, per germline. There are 14 residues in the CDR3. V was pared by 3 bases and J by 1 base, with 2 bases of the junction left unmatched. The complete variable domain, with remaining parts taken from reference TRBV5-1 and TRBJ2-7, reads KAGVTQTPRYLIKTRGQQVTLSCSPISGHRSVSWYQQTPGQGLQFLFEYFSETQRNKGNFPGRFSGRQFSNSRSEMNVSTLELGDSALYLCASSWDRASYEQYFGPGTRLTVT.

The chain joins TRBV6-5 to TRBJ2-2; no reliable D call. V lost 0 bases, J lost 0 bases, and 8 bases lay in between. Germline V CDR1 and CDR2: MNHEY, SVGAGI. The CDR3 consists of 16 residues. CDR3 nucleotides: TGTGCCAGCAGTTACTCGTACCGGGCGAACACCGGGGAGCTGTTTTTT. Translation: CASSYSYRANTGELFF.

V and J are TRBV2 and TRBJ2-3; 7 nucleotides align to TRBD2. Germline CDR1 reads SNHLY; CDR2 reads FYNNEI. CDR3 length: 19 residues. The V gene end was trimmed by 4 bases and the J gene end by 1 base; junction bases not matched to a gene: 17. Here the CDR3 DNA reads TGTGCCAGCAGTGCTCCGACCGTCGGGGCGGGAGACCGCACAGATACGCAGTATTTT. Protein: CASSAPTVGAGDRTDTQYF. Supplemented by reference TRBV2 and TRBJ2-3, the full variable domain reads EPEVTQTPSHQVTQMGQEVILRCVPISNHLYFYWYRQILGQKVEFLVSFYNNEISEKSEIFDDQFSVERPDGSNFTLKIRSTKLEDSAMYFCASSAPTVGAGDRTDTQYFGPGTRLTVL.

The chain combines TRBV5-1 with TRBJ2-7, with TRBD1 identical over 9 bases. CDR3 length: 13 amino acids. Germline CDR1 SGHRS, CDR2 YFSETQ. Losses at the gene ends were 4 bases for V and 5 bases for J; bases not matched to a gene: 4. The CDR3 DNA sequence: TGCGCCAGCAGCACCGGGACAGGGAACGAGCAGTACTTC. Translation: CASSTGTGNEQYF.

As concerns this clone: Other nucleotide sequences from this sample produce the same CDR3. The V and J genes are TRBV5-6 and TRBJ2-3; no reliable D call. Germline V gene lookup returns CDR1 SGHDT and CDR2 YYEEEE. The ends were cut back, 4 bases at V and 3 bases at J, with 6 bases in the middle. This CDR3 has 12 amino acids. The CDR3 sequence: CASSLSTDTQYF. DNA for the CDR3: TGTGCCAGCAGCCTATCGACAGATACGCAGTATTTT.

The chain couples TRBV11-3 to TRBJ1-1; tentatively, D is TRBD1 (6 bases). V lost 5 bases and J 11 bases, leaving 12 bases between the germline ends. Per the germline V gene, CDR1 is SGHNT and CDR2 is YENEEA. The CDR3 has 11 residues. CDR3 bases: TGTGCCAGCAGCCTGGGACAATTGGCTTTCTTT. Residues: CASSLGQLAFF.

The J gene is TRBJ1-1, the V gene TRBV11-2, with D perhaps matching TRBD1 (5 bases). From germline, CDR1 is SGHAT and CDR2 FQNNGV. This CDR3 comprises 12 residues. V was trimmed by 5 bases and J by 8 bases, leaving 12 bases between them. CDR3 sequence: CASSPGLGEAFF. The CDR3 DNA is TGTGCCAGCAGCCCAGGGTTGGGGGAAGCTTTCTTT.

J is TRBJ2-7 and V is TRBV5-4, with unresolved D. Trimming took off 4 bases at V and 0 bases at J, with 17 bases between the two ends. The CDR3 is 16 amino acids. Germline V gives CDR1 SGHNT, CDR2 YYREEE (reference sequence). The CDR3 DNA is TGTGCCAGCAGCGATTCGATTACCGTTAGCTCCTACGAGCAGTACTTC. As protein: CASSDSITVSSYEQYF.

This chain joins TRBV6-6 and TRBJ2-1, with D perhaps matching TRBD2 (6 bases). Trimming pared 6 bases from V and 0 bases from J, leaving 15 bases between. There are 16 residues in the CDR3. The germline V gene encodes CDR1 MNHNY and CDR2 SVGAGI (reference sequence). In DNA, the CDR3 is TGTGCCAGCAGGGGCTTGGGCGGGAACTCCTACAATGAGCAGTTCTTC. As protein: CASRGLGGNSYNEQFF.

The chain joins TRBV9 to TRBJ1-3; TRBD1 aligns across 7 bases. V was clipped by 4 bases and J by 2 bases; unmatched bases: 18. The germline V gene has CDR1 SGDLS and CDR2 YYNGEE. This CDR3 spans 19 amino acids. The CDR3 reads CASSHPRGYSRRAGNTIYF. The CDR3, as DNA: TGTGCCAGCAGCCACCCCAGGGGGTACAGTCGAAGGGCTGGAAACACCATATATTTT.

The chain has TRBV18 and TRBJ2-1; TRBD2 agrees at 11 bases. Germline CDR1 and CDR2: KGHSH and LQKENI. The CDR3 extends over 16 amino acids. Losses at the gene ends were 2 bases for V and 8 bases for J; bases not matched to a gene: 8. CDR3 coding DNA: TGTGCCAGCTCACCAATGGCTAGCGGGGGGCTCGATGAGCAGTTCTTC. Translated: CASSPMASGGLDEQFF. The variable domain in full, completed from reference TRBV18 and TRBJ2-1, reads NAGVMQNPRHLVRRRGQEARLRCSPMKGHSHVYWYRQLPEEGLKFMVYLQKENIIDESGMPKERFSAEFPKEGPSILRIQQVVRGDSAAYFCASSPMASGGLDEQFFGPGTRLTVL.

The chain couples TRBV7-2 to TRBJ2-2; D is possibly TRBD1 (5 bases). This CDR3 contains 15 residues. The germline CDR1 and CDR2 sequences are SGHTA and FQGNSA. V gave up 4 bases and J gave up 0 bases, with 9 bases separating them. Here the CDR3 reads CASSSRQTNTGELFF. In nucleotides, the CDR3 is TGTGCCAGCAGCTCCCGACAGACGAACACCGGGGAGCTGTTTTTT. The complete variable domain, with remaining parts taken from reference TRBV7-2 and TRBJ2-2, reads GAGVSQSPSNKVTEKGKDVELRCDPISGHTALYWYRQSLGQGLEFLIYFQGNSAPDKSGLPSDRFSAERTGGSVSTLTIQRTQQEDSAVYLCASSSRQTNTGELFFGEGSRLTVL.

V and J are TRBV5-6 and TRBJ1-2, with 8 bases that match TRBD1. The CDR3 is 14 residues long. Germline V gene lookup returns CDR1 SGHDT and CDR2 YYEEEE. V shed 5 bases, J shed 1 base, and the junction held 4 bases outside the gene matches. The CDR3 here is CASRVQGGNYGYTF. The DNA of the CDR3 is TGTGCCAGCAGGGTACAGGGGGGTAACTATGGCTACACCTTC.

This chain links TRBV6-5 with TRBJ2-1; TRBD2 matches at 7 bases. V was pared by 10 bases and J by 0 bases, with 3 bases of the junction left unmatched. The CDR3 spans 13 residues. Germline-derived CDR1 and CDR2 are MNHEY and SVGAGI. The DNA of the CDR3 is TGTGCCACCAGGGAGGGCTCCTACAATGAGCAGTTCTTC. The encoded protein is CATREGSYNEQFF.

The chain carries TRBV6-5 and TRBJ2-1; 7 bases agree with TRBD2. This CDR3 comprises 14 residues. Per germline, CDR1 MNHEY and CDR2 SVGAGI. J gave up 4 bases and V 7 bases, and 7 bases lay outside the gene matches. This CDR3 reads CASKFSSGYNEQFF. CDR3 nucleotides: TGTGCCAGCAAATTTTCTAGCGGATACAATGAGCAGTTCTTC.

The chain combines TRBV7-8 with TRBJ1-1; D is undetermined. This CDR3 is 14 amino acids long. Germline lookup yields CDR1 SGHVS and CDR2 FQNEAQ. Trimming pared 4 bases from V and 0 bases from J, leaving 9 bases between. The CDR3 here is CASSSGSMNTEAFF. In DNA form, the CDR3 reads TGTGCCAGCAGCTCCGGTTCCATGAACACTGAAGCTTTCTTT.